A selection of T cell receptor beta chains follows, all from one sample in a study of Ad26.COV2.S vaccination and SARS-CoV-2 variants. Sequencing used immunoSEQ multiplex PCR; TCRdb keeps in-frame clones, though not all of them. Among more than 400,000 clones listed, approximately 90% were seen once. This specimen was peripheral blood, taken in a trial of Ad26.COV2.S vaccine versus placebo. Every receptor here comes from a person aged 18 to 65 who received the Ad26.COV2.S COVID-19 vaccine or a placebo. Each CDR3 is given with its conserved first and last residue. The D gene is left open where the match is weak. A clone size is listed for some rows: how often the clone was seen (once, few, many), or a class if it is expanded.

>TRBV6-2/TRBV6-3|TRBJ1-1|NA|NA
TGTGCCAGCAGTCCCGTTCGGGGCACTGAAGCTTTCTTT
CASSPVRGTEAFF
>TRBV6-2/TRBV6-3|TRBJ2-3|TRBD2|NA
TGTGCCAGCAGTTACTCTCCCTTATCGGAGCGGGGAACCACAGATACGCAGTATTTT
CASSYSPLSERGTTDTQYF
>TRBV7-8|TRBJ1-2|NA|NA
TGTGCCAGCAGCTTATGGGTAGGGTCTGGCTACACCTTC
CASSLWVGSGYTF
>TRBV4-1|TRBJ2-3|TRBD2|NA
TGCGCCAGCAGCCAAGGGCCGCGGACTAGCCTCGCAGATACGCAGTATTTT
CASSQGPRTSLADTQYF
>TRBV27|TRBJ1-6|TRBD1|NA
TGTGCCAGCAGCGAGGGGACAGGCAATTCACCCCTCCACTTT
CASSEGTGNSPLHF
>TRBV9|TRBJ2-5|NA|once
TGTGCCAGCAGCGTAGTCGCCCAGGCAAGAGAGACCCAGTACTTC
CASSVVAQARETQYF
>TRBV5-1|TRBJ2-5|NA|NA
TGCGCCAGCAGCCCGTCCCAAGAGACCCAGTACTTC
CASSPSQETQYF
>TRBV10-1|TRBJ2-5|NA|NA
TGCGCCAGCAGGGATACAGGGGGGGCAGGGAGCCAGTACTTC
CASRDTGGAGSQYF
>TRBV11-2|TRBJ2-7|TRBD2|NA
TGTGCCAGCAGCTTAAACACCGGGACTAACTACGAGCAGTACTTC
CASSLNTGTNYEQYF
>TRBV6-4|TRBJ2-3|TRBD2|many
TGTGCCAGCAGTGACTCGACTAGCGGGGGGGGCACAGATACGCAGTATTTT
CASSDSTSGGGTDTQYF
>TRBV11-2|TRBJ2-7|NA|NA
TGTGCCAGCAGCTTGGGGGTGTGGGACGAGCAGTACTTC
CASSLGVWDEQYF
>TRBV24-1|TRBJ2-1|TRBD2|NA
TGTGCCACCAGTGATCCTGGTAGCGGGGGGCCCCGAAAGTTCTTC
CATSDPGSGGPRKFF
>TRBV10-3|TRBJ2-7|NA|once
TGTGCCATCAGGCAGGGTGCTTTCTACGAGCAGTACTTC
CAIRQGAFYEQYF
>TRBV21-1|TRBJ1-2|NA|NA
TGTGCCAGCAGCAAAACAGGGAGGAATGGCTACACCTTC
CASSKTGRNGYTF
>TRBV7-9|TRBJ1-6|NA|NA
TGTGCCAGCAGCTTAGTGATGCGGGGGCACCTCCACTTT
CASSLVMRGHLHF
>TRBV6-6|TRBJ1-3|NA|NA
TGTGCCAGCAGTTACGCCGGGGCTGGAAACACCATATATTTT
CASSYAGAGNTIYF
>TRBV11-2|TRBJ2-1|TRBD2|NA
TGTGCCAGCAGCTTAGGGAGACTAGCTCCTAACTCCTACAATGAGCAGTTCTTC
CASSLGRLAPNSYNEQFF
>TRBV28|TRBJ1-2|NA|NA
TGTGCCAGCAGTTTAGGGGACACCACTAACTATGGCTACACCTTC
CASSLGDTTNYGYTF
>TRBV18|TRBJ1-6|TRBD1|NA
TGTGCCAGCTCACCCCAACGACAGGGAACTAATTCACCCCTCCACTTT
CASSPQRQGTNSPLHF
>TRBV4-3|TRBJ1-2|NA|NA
TGCGCCAGCAGCGTAGACAGGCACTATGGCTACACCTTC
CASSVDRHYGYTF
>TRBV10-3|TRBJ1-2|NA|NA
TGTGCCATCAGTGAGGATACTTTCTATGGCTACACCTTC
CAISEDTFYGYTF
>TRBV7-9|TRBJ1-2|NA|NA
TGTGCCAGCAGCTTGAACACGAACGGCTATGGCTACACCTTC
CASSLNTNGYGYTF
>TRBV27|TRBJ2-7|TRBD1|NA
TGTGCCAGCAGTTTATCGGGACAGGGAAAAGTATCCTACGAGCAGTACTTC
CASSLSGQGKVSYEQYF
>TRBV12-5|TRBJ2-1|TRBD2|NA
TGTGCTAGTGGTTTGAAGGTTTGGGGGACAGCCGGGACTAGCGGGGGGCCGTACAATGAGCAGTTCTTC
CASGLKVWGTAGTSGGPYNEQFF
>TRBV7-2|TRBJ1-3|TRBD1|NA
TGTGCCAGCAGCGTGGGACAGGGGTACTCTGGAAACACCATATATTTT
CASSVGQGYSGNTIYF
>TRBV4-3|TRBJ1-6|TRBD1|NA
TGCGCCAGCAGCCGAGACAGGGGCTCCTATAATTCACCCCTCCACTTT
CASSRDRGSYNSPLHF
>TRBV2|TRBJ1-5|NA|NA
TGTGCCAGCAGGGGGGGGGTTGGACAGCCCCAGCATTTT
CASRGGVGQPQHF
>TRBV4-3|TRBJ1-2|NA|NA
TGCGCCAGCAGCCAAGGTGAGCAGGACGCTAACTATGGCTACACCTTC
CASSQGEQDANYGYTF
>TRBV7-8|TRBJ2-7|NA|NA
TGTGCCAGCAGCTTCGCGCGTGAGAGCTCCTACGAGCAGTACTTC
CASSFARESSYEQYF
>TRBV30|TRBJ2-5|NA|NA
TGTGCCTGGAGAGTGGGGGCCCAAGAGACCCAGTACTTC
CAWRVGAQETQYF
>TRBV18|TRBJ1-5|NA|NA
TGTGCCAGCTCACGGGGCAGGGATCAGCCCCAGCATTTT
CASSRGRDQPQHF